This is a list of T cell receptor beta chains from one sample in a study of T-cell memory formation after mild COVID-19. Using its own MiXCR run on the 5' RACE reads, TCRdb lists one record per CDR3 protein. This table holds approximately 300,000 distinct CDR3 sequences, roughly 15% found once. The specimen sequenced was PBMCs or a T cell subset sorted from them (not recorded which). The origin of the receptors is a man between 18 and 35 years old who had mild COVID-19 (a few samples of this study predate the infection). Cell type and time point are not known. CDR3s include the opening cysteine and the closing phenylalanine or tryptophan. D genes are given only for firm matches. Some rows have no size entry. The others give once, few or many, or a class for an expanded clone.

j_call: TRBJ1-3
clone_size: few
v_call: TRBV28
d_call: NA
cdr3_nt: TGTGCCAGTTTCAGGGTCTCTGGAAACACCATATATTTT
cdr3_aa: CASFRVSGNTIYF

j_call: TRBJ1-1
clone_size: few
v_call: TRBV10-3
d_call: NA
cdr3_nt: TGTGCCATCGCGGCCGTTTTAAACACTGAAGCTTTCTTT
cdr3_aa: CAIAAVLNTEAFF

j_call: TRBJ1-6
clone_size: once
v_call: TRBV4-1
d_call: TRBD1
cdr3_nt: TGCGCCAGCAGCCAAGGAGAGACAGGGGTCTATAATTCACCCCTCCACTTT
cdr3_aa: CASSQGETGVYNSPLHF

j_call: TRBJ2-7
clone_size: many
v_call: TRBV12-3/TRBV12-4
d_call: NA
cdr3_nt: TGTGCCAGCAGTCGGGGCTACGAGCAGTACTTC
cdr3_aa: CASSRGYEQYF

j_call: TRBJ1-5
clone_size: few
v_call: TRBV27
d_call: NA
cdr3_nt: TGTGCCAGCAGTTTTTCAGGGGAGGTACAGCCCCAGCATTTT
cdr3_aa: CASSFSGEVQPQHF

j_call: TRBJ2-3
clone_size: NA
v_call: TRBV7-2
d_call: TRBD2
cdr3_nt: TGTGCCAGCAGCATAAGCGGGGGTAACACAGATACGCAGTATTTT
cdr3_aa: CASSISGGNTDTQYF

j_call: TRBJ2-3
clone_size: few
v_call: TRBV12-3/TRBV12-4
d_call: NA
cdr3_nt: TGTGCCAGCAACCTTCCCGGGGCTGGGTCTACGCAGTATTTT
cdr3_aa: CASNLPGAGSTQYF

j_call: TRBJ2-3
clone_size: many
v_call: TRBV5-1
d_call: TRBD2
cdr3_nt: TGCGCCAGCAGCCCCCGGGGGGGCGGGGATACGCAGTATTTT
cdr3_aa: CASSPRGGGDTQYF

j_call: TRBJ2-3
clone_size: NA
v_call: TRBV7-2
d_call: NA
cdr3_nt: TGTGCCAGCAGCTCGGAATGGGGCACAGATACGCAGTATTTT
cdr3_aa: CASSSEWGTDTQYF

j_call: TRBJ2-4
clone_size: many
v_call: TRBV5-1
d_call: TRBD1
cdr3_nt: TGCGCCAGCAGCTTGCGCAGGGGGCAGATTAAAGGAAACATTCAGTACTTC
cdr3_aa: CASSLRRGQIKGNIQYF

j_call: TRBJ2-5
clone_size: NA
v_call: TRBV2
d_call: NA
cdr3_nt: TGTGCCAGCAGAAACAGGGATGAGACCCAGTACTTC
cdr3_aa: CASRNRDETQYF

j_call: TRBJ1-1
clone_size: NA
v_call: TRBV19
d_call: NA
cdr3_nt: TGTGCCAGTAGTTCCTTCGGCTCGAACACTGAAGCTTTCTTT
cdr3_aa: CASSSFGSNTEAFF

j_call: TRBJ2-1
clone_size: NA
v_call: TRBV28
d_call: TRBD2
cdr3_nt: TGTGCCAGCAGGGAACTAGCGGGGGACAGCTCCTACAATGAGCAGTTCTTC
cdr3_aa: CASRELAGDSSYNEQFF

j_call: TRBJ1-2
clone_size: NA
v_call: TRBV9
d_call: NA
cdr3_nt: TGTGCCAGCAGCGTAAGGCCTGGGGGTAACTATGGCTACACCTTC
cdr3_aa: CASSVRPGGNYGYTF

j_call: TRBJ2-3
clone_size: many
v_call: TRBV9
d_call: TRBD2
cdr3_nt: TGTGCCAGCAGCCGACTAGCGGGGGCCACAGATACGCAGTATTTT
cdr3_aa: CASSRLAGATDTQYF

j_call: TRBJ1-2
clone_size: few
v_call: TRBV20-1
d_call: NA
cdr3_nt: TGCAGTGCTAGCTCCAGGGGAGACGGCGGCTACACCTTC
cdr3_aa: CSASSRGDGGYTF